This T cell receptor (beta chain) was profiled in a study of blood T cell repertoires in COVID-19. Study-wide background: COVID-19 samples collected from the United States, Italy and Spain covered acute and convalescent phases.

This CDR3 is 16 amino acids long. V was pared by 6 bases and J by 0 bases, with 9 bases of the junction left unmatched. Germline CDR1 and CDR2: SGHRS and YFSETQ. Here immunoSEQ multiplex PCR was the method, and the copy in TCRdb shows in-frame clones only, minus some. The data contain roughly 230,000 clones, 70% to 90% of them singletons. The receptor's source is a man aged 40-55 years with acute or convalescent COVID-19. The chain recombines TRBV5-1 with TRBJ1-3; 7 bases line up with TRBD1. The specimen was peripheral blood. The CDR3 sequence is CASTRDSSYSGNTIYF. CDR3 coding DNA: TGCGCCAGCACCAGGGACAGCTCGTACTCTGGAAACACCATATATTTT.